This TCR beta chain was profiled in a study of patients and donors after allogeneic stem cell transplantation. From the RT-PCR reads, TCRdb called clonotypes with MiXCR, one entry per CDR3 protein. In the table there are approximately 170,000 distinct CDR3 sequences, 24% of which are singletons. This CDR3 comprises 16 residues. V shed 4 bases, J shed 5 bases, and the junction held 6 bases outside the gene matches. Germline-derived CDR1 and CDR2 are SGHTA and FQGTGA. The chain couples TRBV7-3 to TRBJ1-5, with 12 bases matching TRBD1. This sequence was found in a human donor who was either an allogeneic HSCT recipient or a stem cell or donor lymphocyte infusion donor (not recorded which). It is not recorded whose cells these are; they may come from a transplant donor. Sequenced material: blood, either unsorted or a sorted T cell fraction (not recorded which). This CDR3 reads CASSSPGQGADQPQHF. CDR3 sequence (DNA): TGTGCCAGCAGCTCCCCGGGACAGGGGGCCGATCAGCCCCAGCATTTT.